A single sample is the source of the 9 T cell receptor beta chains below, sequenced in a study of cytomegalovirus exposure and HLA in healthy donors. In the PCR, 60 Vbeta and 13 Jbeta primers were used. Sequencing used immunoSEQ multiplex PCR; TCRdb keeps in-frame clones, though not all of them. In the table there are 70,000 to 100,000 clones, around 81% of which are singletons. What was sequenced was PBMCs. The receptor source for this set is a man aged 18 to 30 in good health and CMV-seronegative.

The gene calls are TRBV2 and TRBJ2-5, with 10 bases that match TRBD2. The CDR3 consists of 14 residues. Germline-derived CDR1 and CDR2 are SNHLY and FYNNEI. V lost 10 bases, J lost 4 bases, and 9 bases stayed unmatched. CDR3 in DNA: TGTGCCATCCACACTAGCGGGGAAGGAGAGACCCAGTACTTC. As protein: CAIHTSGEGETQYF.

This chain connects TRBV7-2 to TRBJ2-7; TRBD1 matches at 9 bases. The CDR3 spans 14 residues. J lost 5 bases, V lost 0 bases, and 2 bases had no gene match. In germline, CDR1 is SGHTA, CDR2 FQGNSA. The CDR3 region is CASSLAGQGHEQYF. DNA for the CDR3: TGTGCCAGCAGCTTAGCGGGACAGGGCCACGAGCAGTACTTC.

The chain couples TRBV19 to TRBJ1-1, with a weak D call TRBD1 (5 bases). The V gene lost 8 bases and the J gene lost 6 bases, with 16 bases spanning the gap. CDR1 is LNHDA and CDR2 is SQIVND in the germline V gene (reference sequence). The CDR3 is 13 residues long. CDR3 protein: CASRDSEVAEAFF. As DNA, the CDR3 is TGTGCCAGTCGGGACTCCGAAGTCGCTGAAGCTTTCTTT.

The J gene is TRBJ2-7, the V gene TRBV15, with 8 bases matching TRBD1. Germline CDR1 is LNHNV and CDR2 is YYDKDF (reference sequence). The CDR3 is made up of 14 amino acids. V was clipped by 0 bases and J by 6 bases; unmatched bases: 4. This CDR3 reads CATSREGQETEQYF. In nucleotides, the CDR3 is TGTGCCACCAGCAGAGAGGGACAGGAAACCGAGCAGTACTTC.

The genes are TRBV10-1 and TRBJ1-1; no firm D call. The CDR3 consists of 14 residues. The germline V gene has CDR1 WNHNN and CDR2 SYGVQD (reference sequence). V was cut by 6 bases and J by 3 bases, with 14 bases left in between. The CDR3 DNA reads TGCGCCAGCAGCGGTCCGGGTTTAGACACTGAAGCTTTCTTT. Residues: CASSGPGLDTEAFF.

This clone has just a few counts. The rearrangement links TRBV10-1 to TRBJ2-7; D is possibly TRBD1 (6 bases). CDR3 length equals 15 residues. Trimming stripped 4 bases from V and 0 bases from J, with 13 bases between. CDR1 and CDR2 from the germline V gene are WNHNN and SYGVQD (reference sequence). The CDR3 sequence: CASSVQDSSSYEQYF. CDR3 DNA sequence: TGCGCCAGCAGTGTGCAGGACAGCAGCTCCTACGAGCAGTACTTC.

As DNA, the CDR3 is TGTGCCAGCAGTGAAGATCTCGAAAAACTGTTTTTT. This codes for CASSEDLEKLFF. The chain links TRBV6-1 to TRBJ1-4; no firm D call. The V and J ends lost 1 base and 8 bases respectively, with 5 bases between them. The germline V gene encodes CDR1 MNHNS and CDR2 SASEGT. This CDR3 has 12 amino acids.

The J gene is TRBJ2-4, the V gene TRBV19, with TRBD2 identical over 9 bases. Germline CDR1 LNHDA, CDR2 SQIVND (reference sequence). The CDR3 runs 13 residues. J was trimmed by 7 bases and V by 4 bases; bases with no gene match: 2. CDR3 nucleotides: TGTGCCAGTAGTAGGACTAGCGAGAACATTCAGTACTTC. Its protein product is CASSRTSENIQYF.

The V and J genes are TRBV29-1 and TRBJ2-7; D is perhaps TRBD1 (5 bases). The CDR3 consists of 11 residues. The V end lost 4 bases, the J end lost 6 bases, and 10 bases lay between the germline ends. The germline V gene encodes CDR1 SQVTM and CDR2 ANQGSEA. The DNA of the CDR3 is TGCAGCGTTGGCAGGGTAAGCGAGCAGTACTTC. This encodes CSVGRVSEQYF.